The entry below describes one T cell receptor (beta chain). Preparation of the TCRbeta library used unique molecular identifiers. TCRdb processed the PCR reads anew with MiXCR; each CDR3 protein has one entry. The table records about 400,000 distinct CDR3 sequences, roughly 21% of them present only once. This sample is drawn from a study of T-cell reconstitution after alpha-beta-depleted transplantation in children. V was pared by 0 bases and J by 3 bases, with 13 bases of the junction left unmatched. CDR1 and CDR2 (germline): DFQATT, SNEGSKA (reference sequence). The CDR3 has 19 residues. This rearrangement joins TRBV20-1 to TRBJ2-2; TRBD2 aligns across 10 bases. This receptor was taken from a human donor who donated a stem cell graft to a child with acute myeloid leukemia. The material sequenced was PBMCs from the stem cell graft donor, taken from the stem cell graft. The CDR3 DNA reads TGCAGTGCTAGAGACATCTCCCTAGCGGGAGTTTCGTACACCGGGGAGCTGTTTTTT. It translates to CSARDISLAGVSYTGELFF.